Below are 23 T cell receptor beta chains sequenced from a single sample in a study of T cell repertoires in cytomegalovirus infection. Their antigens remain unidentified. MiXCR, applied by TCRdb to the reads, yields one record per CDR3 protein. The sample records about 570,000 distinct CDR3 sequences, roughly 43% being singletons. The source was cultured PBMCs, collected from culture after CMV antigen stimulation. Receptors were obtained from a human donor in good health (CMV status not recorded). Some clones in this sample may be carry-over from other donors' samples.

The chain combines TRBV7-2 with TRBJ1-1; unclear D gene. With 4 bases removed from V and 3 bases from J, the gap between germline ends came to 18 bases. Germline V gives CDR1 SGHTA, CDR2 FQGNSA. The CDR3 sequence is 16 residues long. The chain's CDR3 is CASSSPVGKGYTEAFF. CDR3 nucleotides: TGTGCCAGCAGCTCGCCCGTGGGCAAGGGATACACTGAAGCTTTCTTT.

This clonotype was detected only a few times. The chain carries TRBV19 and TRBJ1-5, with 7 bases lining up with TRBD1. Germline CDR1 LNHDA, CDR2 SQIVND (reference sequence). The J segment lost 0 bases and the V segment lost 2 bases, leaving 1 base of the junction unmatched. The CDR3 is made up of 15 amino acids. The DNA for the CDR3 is TGTGCCAGTAGTATACGACAGGGTAGCAATCAGCCCCAGCATTTT. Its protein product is CASSIRQGSNQPQHF.

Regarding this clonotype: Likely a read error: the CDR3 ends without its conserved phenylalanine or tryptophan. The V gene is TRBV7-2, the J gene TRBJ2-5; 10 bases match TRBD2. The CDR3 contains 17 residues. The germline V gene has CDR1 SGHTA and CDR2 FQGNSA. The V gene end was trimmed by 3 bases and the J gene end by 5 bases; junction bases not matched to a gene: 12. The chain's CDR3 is CASSFMWEREGRETQYL. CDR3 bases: TGTGCCAGCAGCTTCATGTGGGAGCGGGAGGGCCGGGAGACCCAGTACTTA.

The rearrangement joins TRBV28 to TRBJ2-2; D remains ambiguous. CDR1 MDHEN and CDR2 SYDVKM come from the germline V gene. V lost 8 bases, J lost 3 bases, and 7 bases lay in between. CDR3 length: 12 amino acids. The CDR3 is CASPSDTGELFF. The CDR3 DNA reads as TGTGCCAGCCCGTCCGACACCGGGGAGCTGTTTTTT.

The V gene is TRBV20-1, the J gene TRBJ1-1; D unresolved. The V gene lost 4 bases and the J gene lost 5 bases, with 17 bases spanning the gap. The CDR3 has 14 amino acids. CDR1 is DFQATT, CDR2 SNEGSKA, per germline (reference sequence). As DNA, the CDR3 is TGCAGTGCTAAAGTGATGGGAATGTGGACTGAAGCTTTCTTT. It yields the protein CSAKVMGMWTEAFF.

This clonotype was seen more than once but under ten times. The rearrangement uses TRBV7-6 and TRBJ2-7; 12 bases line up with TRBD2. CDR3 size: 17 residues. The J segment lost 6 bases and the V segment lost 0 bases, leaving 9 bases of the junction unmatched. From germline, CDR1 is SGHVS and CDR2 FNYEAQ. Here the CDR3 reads CASSLAPTSGSPLEQYF. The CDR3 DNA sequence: TGTGCCAGCAGCTTAGCTCCGACTAGCGGGAGCCCCCTCGAGCAGTACTTC.

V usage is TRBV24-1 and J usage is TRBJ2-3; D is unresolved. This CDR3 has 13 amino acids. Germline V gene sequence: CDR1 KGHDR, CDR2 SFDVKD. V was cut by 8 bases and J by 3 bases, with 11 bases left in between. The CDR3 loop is CATMGGETDTQYF. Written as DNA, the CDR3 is TGTGCCACCATGGGCGGAGAGACAGATACGCAGTATTTT.

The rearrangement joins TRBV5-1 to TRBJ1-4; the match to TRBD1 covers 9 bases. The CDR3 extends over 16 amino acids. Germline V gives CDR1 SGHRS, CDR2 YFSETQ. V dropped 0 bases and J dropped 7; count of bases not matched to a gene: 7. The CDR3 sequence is CASSLVRQGGVEKLFF. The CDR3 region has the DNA TGCGCCAGCAGCTTGGTGAGACAGGGGGGTGTTGAAAAACTGTTTTTT.

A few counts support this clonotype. The CDR3 nucleotides read TGTGCCAGCAGTTACGGCGTGGGCAATCAGCCCCAGCATTTT. Protein sequence: CASSYGVGNQPQHF. The genes are TRBV6-1 and TRBJ1-5, with unresolved D. CDR3 length equals 14 residues. Germline V gene data show CDR1 as MNHNS and CDR2 as SASEGT. Trimming removed 5 bases from V and 2 bases from J, with 10 bases in between.

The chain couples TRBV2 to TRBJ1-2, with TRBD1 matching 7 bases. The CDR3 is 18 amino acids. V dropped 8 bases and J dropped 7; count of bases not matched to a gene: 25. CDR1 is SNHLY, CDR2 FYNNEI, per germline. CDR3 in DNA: TGTGCCAGCCGGGCGGACTGGGGAATCGTGGGGACAGAGGGTGGCTACACCTTC. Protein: CASRADWGIVGTEGGYTF. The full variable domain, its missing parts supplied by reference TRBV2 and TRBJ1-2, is EPEVTQTPSHQVTQMGQEVILRCVPISNHLYFYWYRQILGQKVEFLVSFYNNEISEKSEIFDDQFSVERPDGSNFTLKIRSTKLEDSAMYFCASRADWGIVGTEGGYTFGSGTRLTVV.

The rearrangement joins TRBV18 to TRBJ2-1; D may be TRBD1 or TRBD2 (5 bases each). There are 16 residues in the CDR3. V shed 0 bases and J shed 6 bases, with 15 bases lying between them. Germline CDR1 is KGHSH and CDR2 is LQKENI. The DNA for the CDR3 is TGTGCCAGCTCACCACCGAACATCAGGGACCGCAATGAGCAGTTCTTC. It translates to CASSPPNIRDRNEQFF.

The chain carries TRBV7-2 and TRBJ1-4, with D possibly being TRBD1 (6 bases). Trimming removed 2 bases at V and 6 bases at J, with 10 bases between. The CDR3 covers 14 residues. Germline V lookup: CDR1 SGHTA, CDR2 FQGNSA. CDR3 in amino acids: CASSLYRGYEKLFF. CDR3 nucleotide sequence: TGTGCCAGCAGCTTATATAGGGGGTATGAAAAACTGTTTTTT.

The CDR3 loop is CASGGTGGIWGEQYF. The CDR3 nucleotides read TGTGCCAGCGGAGGGACAGGGGGCATCTGGGGCGAGCAGTACTTC. The chain uses TRBV19 and TRBJ2-7, with TRBD1 matching over 12 bases. CDR3 length: 15 amino acids. Germline V gene lookup returns CDR1 LNHDA and CDR2 SQIVND (reference sequence). With V trimmed by 9 bases and J by 6 bases, 12 bases remained unmatched.

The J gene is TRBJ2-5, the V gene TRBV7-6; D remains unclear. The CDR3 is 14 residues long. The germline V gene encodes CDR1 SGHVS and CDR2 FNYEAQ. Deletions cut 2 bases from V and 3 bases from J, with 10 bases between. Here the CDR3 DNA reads TGTGCCAGCAGCTTACCGCGGAAGGAAGAGACCCAGTACTTC. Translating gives CASSLPRKEETQYF.

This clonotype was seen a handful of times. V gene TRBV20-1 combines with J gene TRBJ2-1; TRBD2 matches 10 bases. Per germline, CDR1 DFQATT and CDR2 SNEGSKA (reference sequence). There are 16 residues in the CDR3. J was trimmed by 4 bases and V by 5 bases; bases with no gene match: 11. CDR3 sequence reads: CSAVLAGAKGYNEQFF. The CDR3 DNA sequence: TGCAGTGCTGTCCTAGCGGGAGCCAAAGGGTACAATGAGCAGTTCTTC.

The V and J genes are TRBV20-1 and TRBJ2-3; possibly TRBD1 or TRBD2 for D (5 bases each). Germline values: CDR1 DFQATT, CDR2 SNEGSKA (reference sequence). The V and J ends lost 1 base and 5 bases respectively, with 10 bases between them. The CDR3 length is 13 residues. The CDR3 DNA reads TGCAGTGCTAGAGCCGGGACCCAAGATACGCAGTATTTT. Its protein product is CSARAGTQDTQYF.

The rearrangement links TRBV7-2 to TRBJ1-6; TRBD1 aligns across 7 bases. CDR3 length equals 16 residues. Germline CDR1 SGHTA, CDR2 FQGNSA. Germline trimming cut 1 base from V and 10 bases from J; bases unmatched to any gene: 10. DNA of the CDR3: TGTGCCAGCAGCTTAGGAGCCAGGGGGGCAGGATCACCCCTCCACTTT. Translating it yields CASSLGARGAGSPLHF.

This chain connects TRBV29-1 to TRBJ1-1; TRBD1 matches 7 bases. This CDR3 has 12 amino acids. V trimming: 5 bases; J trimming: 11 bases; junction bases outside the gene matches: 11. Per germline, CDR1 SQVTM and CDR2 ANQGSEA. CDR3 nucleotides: TGCAGCGTTTCCTCAGGGGGAACGATGGCTTTCTTT. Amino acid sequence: CSVSSGGTMAFF.

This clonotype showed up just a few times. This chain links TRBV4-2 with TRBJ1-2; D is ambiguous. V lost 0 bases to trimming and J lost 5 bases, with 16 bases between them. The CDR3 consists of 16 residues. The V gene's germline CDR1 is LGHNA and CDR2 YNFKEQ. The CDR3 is CASSQEDTSLRYGYTF. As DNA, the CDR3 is TGTGCCAGCAGCCAAGAAGACACAAGCCTTAGGTATGGCTACACCTTC.

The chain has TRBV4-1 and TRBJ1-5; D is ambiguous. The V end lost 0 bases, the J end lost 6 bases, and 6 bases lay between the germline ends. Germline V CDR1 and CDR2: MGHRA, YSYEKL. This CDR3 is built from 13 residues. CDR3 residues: CASSQDIFQPQHF. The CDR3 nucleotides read TGCGCCAGCAGCCAAGATATATTTCAGCCCCAGCATTTT.

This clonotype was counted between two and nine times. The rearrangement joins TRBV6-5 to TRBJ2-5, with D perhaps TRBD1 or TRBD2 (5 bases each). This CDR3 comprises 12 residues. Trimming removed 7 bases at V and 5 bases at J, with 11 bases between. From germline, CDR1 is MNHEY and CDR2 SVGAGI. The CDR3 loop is CASKTGTETQYF. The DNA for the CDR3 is TGTGCCAGCAAGACGGGGACGGAGACCCAGTACTTC.

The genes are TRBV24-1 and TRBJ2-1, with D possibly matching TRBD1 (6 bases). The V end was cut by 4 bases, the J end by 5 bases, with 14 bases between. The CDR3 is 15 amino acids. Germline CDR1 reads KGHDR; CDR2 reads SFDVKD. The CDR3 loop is CATSDPRQGNNEQFF. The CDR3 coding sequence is TGTGCCACCAGTGACCCCCGTCAGGGGAACAATGAGCAGTTCTTC.

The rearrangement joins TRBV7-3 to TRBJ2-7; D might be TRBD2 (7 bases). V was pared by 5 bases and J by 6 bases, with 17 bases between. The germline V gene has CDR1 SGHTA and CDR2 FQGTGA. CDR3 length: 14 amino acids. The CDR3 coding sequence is TGTGCCAGCAGCCCTCGAGGGGGGGCGGTCGAGCAGTACTTC. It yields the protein CASSPRGGAVEQYF.